This TCR beta chain was captured by sequencing in a study of PD-L1 blockade in urothelial cancer. Looking at the study overall: Men with urothelial cancer arising in the bladder made up twenty-five of 29 patients. Blood analysis was done at 3 weeks (second dose) and 6 weeks after treatment began. Blood samples contained a median about 130,000 T cells.

Time point: peripheral blood 6 weeks after treatment start. Each PCR contained spiked-in synthetic TCR analog templates. TCRdb's table, derived via immunoSEQ multiplex PCR, lists solely in-frame clones and lacks some. This sample has over 70,000 clones; over 65% occur once, and the top ten carry roughly 8%. The material sequenced was PBMCs, taken around atezolizumab (anti-PD-L1) treatment. The TCR was taken from a man between 65 and 85 years old with urothelial cancer.

The CDR3 nucleotides read TGTGCCAGCATCACAGATAGCAATCAGCCCCAGCATTTT. Its protein product is CASITDSNQPQHF. The V and J genes are TRBV6-1 and TRBJ1-5; D unresolved. CDR1 is MNHNS and CDR2 is SASEGT in the germline V gene. Trimming pared 7 bases from V and 0 bases from J, leaving 7 bases between. The CDR3 consists of 13 residues.